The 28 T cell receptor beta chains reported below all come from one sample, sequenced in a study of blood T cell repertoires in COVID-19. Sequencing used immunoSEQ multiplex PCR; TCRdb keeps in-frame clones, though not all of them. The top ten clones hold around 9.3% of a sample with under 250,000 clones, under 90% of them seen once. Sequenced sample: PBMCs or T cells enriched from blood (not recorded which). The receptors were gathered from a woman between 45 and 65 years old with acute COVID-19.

The CDR3 DNA reads as TGCGCCAGCAGCCAAGAGGGACTCCCCTCCTACGAGCAGTACTTC. It encodes CASSQEGLPSYEQYF. The chain couples TRBV4-3 to TRBJ2-7; D perhaps matches TRBD2 (6 bases). The germline V gene has CDR1 LGHNA and CDR2 YSLEER. The V gene lost 0 bases and the J gene lost 0 bases, with 9 bases spanning the gap. This CDR3 comprises 15 residues.

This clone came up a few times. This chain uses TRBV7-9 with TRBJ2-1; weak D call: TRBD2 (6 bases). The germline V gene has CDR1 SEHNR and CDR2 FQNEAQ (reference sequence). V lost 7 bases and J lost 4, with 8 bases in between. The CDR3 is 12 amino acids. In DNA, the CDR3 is TGTGCCAGCACGAGCGGGTACAATGAGCAGTTCTTC. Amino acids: CASTSGYNEQFF.

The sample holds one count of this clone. CDR3 DNA: TGCGCCAGCAGCCCCGGCGGGACTCAGACAATCAATGAGCAGTTCTTC. It translates to CASSPGGTQTINEQFF. The V call is TRBV5-1, the J call TRBJ2-1; D may be TRBD2 (6 bases). This CDR3 comprises 16 residues. The germline V and J ends were trimmed by 4 bases and 6 bases, with 20 bases remaining between them. Germline V gives CDR1 SGHRS, CDR2 YFSETQ.

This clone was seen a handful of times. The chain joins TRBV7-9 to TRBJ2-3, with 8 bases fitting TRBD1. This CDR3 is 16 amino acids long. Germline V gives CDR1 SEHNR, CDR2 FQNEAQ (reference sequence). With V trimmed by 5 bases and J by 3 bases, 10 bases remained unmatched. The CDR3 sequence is CASSAGQGLLTDTQYF. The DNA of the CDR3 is TGTGCCAGCAGCGCTGGACAGGGCCTTCTTACAGATACGCAGTATTTT.

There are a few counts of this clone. The chain's CDR3 is CASSLSEWSPLHF. DNA for the CDR3: TGTGCCAGCAGCTTATCAGAATGGTCACCCCTCCACTTT. This chain connects TRBV11-2 to TRBJ1-6; no firm D call. CDR1 SGHAT and CDR2 FQNNGV come from the germline V gene. The ends were cut back, 2 bases at V and 10 bases at J, with 9 bases in the middle. This CDR3 is 13 amino acids long. The variable domain in full, completed from reference TRBV11-2 and TRBJ1-6, reads EAGVAQSPRYKIIEKRQSVAFWCNPISGHATLYWYQQILGQGPKLLIQFQNNGVVDDSQLPKDRFSAERLKGVDSTLKIQPAKLEDSAVYLCASSLSEWSPLHFGNGTRLTVT.

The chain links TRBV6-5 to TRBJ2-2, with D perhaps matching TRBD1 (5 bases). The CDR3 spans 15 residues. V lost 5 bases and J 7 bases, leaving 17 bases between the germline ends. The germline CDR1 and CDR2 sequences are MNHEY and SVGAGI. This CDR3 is CASSLNRLRGGELFF. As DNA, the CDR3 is TGTGCCAGCAGTCTCAACAGGTTACGCGGCGGGGAGCTGTTTTTT.

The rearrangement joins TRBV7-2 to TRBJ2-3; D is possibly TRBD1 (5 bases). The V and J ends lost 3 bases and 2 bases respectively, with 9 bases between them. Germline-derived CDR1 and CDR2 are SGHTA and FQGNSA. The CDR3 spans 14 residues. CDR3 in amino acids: CASSFYRSTDTQYF. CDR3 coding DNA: TGTGCCAGCAGCTTTTACAGGTCCACAGATACGCAGTATTTT.

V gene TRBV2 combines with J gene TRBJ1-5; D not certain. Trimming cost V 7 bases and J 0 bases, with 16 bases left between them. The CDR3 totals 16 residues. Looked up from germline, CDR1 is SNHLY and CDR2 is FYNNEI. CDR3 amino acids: CASNRERTHSNQPQHF. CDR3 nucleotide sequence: TGTGCCAGCAATCGGGAGAGGACTCATAGCAATCAGCCCCAGCATTTT.

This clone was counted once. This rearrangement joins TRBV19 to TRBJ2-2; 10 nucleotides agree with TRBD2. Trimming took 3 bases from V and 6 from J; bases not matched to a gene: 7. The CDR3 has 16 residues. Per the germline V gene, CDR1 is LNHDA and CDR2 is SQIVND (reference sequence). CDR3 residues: CASSIFPSGSPGELFF. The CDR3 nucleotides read TGTGCCAGTAGTATCTTCCCTAGCGGGAGCCCCGGGGAGCTGTTTTTT.

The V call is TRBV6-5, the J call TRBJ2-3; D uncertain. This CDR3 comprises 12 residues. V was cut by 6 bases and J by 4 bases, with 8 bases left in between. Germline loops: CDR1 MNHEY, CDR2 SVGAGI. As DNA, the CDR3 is TGTGCCAGCAGCCTAATCTCAGATACGCAGTATTTT. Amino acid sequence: CASSLISDTQYF.

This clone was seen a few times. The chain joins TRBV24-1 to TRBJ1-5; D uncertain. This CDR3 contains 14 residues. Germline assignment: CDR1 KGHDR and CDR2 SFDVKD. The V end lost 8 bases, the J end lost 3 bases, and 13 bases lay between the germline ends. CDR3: CATKAGGFNQPQHF. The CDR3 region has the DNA TGTGCCACCAAAGCTGGCGGCTTCAATCAGCCCCAGCATTTT.

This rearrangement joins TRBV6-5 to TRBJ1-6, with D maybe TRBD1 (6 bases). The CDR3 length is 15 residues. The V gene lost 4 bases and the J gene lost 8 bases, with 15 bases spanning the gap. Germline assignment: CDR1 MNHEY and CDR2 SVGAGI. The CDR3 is CASSFAKTGYSPLHF. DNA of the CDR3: TGTGCCAGCAGTTTCGCGAAAACAGGGTATTCACCCCTCCACTTT.

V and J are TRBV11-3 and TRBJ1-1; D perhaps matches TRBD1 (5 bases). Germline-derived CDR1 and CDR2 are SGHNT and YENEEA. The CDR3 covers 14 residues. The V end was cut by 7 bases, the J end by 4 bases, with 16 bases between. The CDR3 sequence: CASTPGGGSTEAFF. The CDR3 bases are TGTGCCAGCACCCCTGGGGGGGGGAGCACTGAAGCTTTCTTT. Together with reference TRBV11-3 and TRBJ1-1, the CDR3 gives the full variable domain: EAGVVQSPRYKIIEKKQPVAFWCNPISGHNTLYWYLQNLGQGPELLIRYENEEAVDDSQLPKDRFSAERLKGVDSTLKIQPAELGDSAVYLCASTPGGGSTEAFFGQGTRLTVV.

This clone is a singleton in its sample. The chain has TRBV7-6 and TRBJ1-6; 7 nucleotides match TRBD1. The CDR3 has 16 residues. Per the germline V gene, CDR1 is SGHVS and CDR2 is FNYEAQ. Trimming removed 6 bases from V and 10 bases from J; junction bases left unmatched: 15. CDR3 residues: CASRRNGQAYGSPLHF. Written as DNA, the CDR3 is TGTGCCAGCAGACGTAACGGACAGGCCTACGGATCACCCCTCCACTTT. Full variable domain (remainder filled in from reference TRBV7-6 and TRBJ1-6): GAGVSQSPRYKVTKRGQDVALRCDPISGHVSLYWYRQALGQGPEFLTYFNYEAQQDKSGLPNDRFSAERPEGSISTLTIQRTEQRDSAMYRCASRRNGQAYGSPLHFGNGTRLTVT.

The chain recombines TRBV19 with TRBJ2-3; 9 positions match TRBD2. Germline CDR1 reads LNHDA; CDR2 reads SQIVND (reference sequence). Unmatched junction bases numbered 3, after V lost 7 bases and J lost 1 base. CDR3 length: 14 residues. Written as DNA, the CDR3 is TGTGCCAGTAAGGCTAGCGGGGGCACAGATACGCAGTATTTT. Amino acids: CASKASGGTDTQYF. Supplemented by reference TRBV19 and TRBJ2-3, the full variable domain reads DGGITQSPKYLFRKEGQNVTLSCEQNLNHDAMYWYRQDPGQGLRLIYYSQIVNDFQKGDIAEGYSVSREKKESFPLTVTSAQKNPTAFYLCASKASGGTDTQYFGPGTRLTVL.

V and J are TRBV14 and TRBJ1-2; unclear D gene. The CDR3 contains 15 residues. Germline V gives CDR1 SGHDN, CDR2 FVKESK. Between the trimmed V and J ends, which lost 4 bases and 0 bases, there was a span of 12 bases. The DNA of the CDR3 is TGTGCCAGCAGCCTCAGCCCGGGAGCTAACTATGGCTACACCTTC. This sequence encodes CASSLSPGANYGYTF. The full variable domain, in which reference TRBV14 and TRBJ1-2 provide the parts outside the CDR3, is EAGVTQFPSHSVIEKGQTVTLRCDPISGHDNLYWYRRVMGKEIKFLLHFVKESKQDESGMPNNRFLAERTGGTYSTLKVQPAELEDSGVYFCASSLSPGANYGYTFGSGTRLTVV.

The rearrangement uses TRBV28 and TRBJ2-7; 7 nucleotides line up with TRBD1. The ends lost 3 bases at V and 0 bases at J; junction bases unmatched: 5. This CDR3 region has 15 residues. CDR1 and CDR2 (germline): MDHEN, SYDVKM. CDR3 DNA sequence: TGTGCCAGCAGTTTTAGGGGGCCGAGCTCCTACGAGCAGTACTTC. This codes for CASSFRGPSSYEQYF.

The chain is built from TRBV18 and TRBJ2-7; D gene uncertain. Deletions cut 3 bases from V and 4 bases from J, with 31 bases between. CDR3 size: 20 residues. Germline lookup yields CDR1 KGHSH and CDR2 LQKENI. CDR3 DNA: TGTGCCAGCTCACCGTCAGCTGGCAATTCACCACGCGGCCTTGAATACGAGCAGTACTTC. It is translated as CASSPSAGNSPRGLEYEQYF.

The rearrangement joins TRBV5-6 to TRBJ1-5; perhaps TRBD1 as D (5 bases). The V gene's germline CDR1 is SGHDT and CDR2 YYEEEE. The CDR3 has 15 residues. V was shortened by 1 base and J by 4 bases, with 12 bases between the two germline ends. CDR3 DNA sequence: TGTGCCAGCAGCTTGAGGGGCGGACCTAATCAGCCCCAGCATTTT. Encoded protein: CASSLRGGPNQPQHF.

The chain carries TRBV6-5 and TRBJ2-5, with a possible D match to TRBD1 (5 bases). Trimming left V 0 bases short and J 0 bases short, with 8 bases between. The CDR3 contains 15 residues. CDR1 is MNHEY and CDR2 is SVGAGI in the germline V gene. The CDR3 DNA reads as TGTGCCAGCAGTTACTCGTTCAGGGACCAAGAGACCCAGTACTTC. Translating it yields CASSYSFRDQETQYF.

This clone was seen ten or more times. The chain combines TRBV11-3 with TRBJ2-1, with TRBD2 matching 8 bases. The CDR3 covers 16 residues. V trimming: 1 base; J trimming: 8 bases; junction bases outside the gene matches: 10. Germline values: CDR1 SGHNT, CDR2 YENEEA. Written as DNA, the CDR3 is TGTGCCAGCAGCTTAGGGGAGCGGGAGAGTAAGGATGAGCAGTTCTTC. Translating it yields CASSLGERESKDEQFF.

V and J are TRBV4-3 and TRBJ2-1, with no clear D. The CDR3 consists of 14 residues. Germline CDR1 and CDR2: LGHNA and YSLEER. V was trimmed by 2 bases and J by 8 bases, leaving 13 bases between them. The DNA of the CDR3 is TGCGCCAGCAGCCAATCGATTAGCTTGCATGAGCAGTTCTTC. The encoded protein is CASSQSISLHEQFF.

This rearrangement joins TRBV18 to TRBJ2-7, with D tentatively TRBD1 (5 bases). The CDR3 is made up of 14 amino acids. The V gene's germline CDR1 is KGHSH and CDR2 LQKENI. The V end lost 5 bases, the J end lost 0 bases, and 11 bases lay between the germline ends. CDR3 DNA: TGTGCCAGCTCATTGACAGCCTACTCCTACGAGCAGTACTTC. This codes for CASSLTAYSYEQYF.

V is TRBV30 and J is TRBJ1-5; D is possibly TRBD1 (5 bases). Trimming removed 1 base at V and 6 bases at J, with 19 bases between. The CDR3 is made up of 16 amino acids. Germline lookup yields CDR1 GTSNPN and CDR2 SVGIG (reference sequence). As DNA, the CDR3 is TGTGCCTGGAGTGAAGACGGGTCCGCGGGGGGTCAGCCCCAGCATTTT. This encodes CAWSEDGSAGGQPQHF.

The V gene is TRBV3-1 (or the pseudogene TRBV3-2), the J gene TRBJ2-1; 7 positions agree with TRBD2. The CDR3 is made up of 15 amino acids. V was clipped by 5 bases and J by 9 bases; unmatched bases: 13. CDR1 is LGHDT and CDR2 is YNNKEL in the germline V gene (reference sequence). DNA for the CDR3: TGTGCCAGCAGCTCACGCGGGGGAGTGTCGAGTGAGCAGTTCTTC. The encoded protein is CASSSRGGVSSEQFF.

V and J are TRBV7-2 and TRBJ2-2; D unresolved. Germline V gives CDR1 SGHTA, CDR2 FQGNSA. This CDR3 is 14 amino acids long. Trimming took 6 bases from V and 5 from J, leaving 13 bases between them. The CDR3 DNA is TGTGCCAGCAGACCTGGAGTCTGGACCGGGGAGCTGTTTTTT. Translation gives CASRPGVWTGELFF. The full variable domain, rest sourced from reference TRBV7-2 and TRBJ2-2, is GAGVSQSPSNKVTEKGKDVELRCDPISGHTALYWYRQSLGQGLEFLIYFQGNSAPDKSGLPSDRFSAERTGGSVSTLTIQRTQQEDSAVYLCASRPGVWTGELFFGEGSRLTVL.

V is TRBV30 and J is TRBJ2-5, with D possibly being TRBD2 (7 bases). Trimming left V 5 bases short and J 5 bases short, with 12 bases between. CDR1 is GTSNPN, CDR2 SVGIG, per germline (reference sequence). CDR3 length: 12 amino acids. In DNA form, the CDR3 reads TGTGCCTGGGGGGGCGGGAGTGAGACCCAGTACTTC. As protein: CAWGGGSETQYF.

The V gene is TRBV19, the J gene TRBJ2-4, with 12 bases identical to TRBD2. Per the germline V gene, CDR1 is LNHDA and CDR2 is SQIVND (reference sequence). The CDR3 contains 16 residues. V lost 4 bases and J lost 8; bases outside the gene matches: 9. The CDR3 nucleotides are TGTGCCAGTAGTACCCGGACTAGCGGGAACGTGCACATTCAGTACTTC. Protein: CASSTRTSGNVHIQYF. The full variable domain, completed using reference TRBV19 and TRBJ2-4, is DGGITQSPKYLFRKEGQNVTLSCEQNLNHDAMYWYRQDPGQGLRLIYYSQIVNDFQKGDIAEGYSVSREKKESFPLTVTSAQKNPTAFYLCASSTRTSGNVHIQYFGAGTRLSVL.